This T cell receptor beta chain derives from a study of T-cell reconstitution after alpha-beta-depleted transplantation in children. Findings of the study overall: Surviving thymic progenitors and recipient T cells were the source of high TCRbeta diversity at day 60 in some patients. In patients about two months after transplant, alpha-beta T cells reportedly arose from several hundred expanded graft clones.

Molecular barcoding with unique molecular identifiers was used for the TCRbeta library. TCRdb independently ran MiXCR on the PCR reads; one entry per CDR3 protein. The table lists 500,000 to 750,000 distinct CDR3 sequences, roughly 13% of them singletons. This CDR3 is built from 16 residues. The germline gives CDR1 SGHRS, CDR2 YFSETQ. The ends were cut back, 4 bases at V and 0 bases at J, with 16 bases in the middle. As for this clonotype: Its antigen is not identified.

The chain uses TRBV5-1 and TRBJ2-5, with D maybe TRBD2 (6 bases). The clonotype comes from a male patient younger than 18 who had a stem cell transplant for acute myeloid leukemia, so the T cells may come from the graft donor. The source material was PBMCs, mostly from graft donor cells, sampled 360 days after TCRalphabeta/CD19-depleted stem cell transplant. CDR3 protein: CASSGPGLRYQETQYF. The CDR3 nucleotides read TGCGCCAGCAGCGGCCCGGGACTTCGGTACCAAGAGACCCAGTACTTC.